This T cell receptor (beta chain) was sequenced during a study of patients and donors after allogeneic stem cell transplantation. TCRdb re-called the RT-PCR reads through MiXCR, storing one row per CDR3 protein. Among about 230,000 distinct CDR3 sequences listed, around 14% were seen once. This CDR3 is 14 amino acids long. V was clipped by 6 bases and J by 2 bases, with 10 bases between them. CDR1 is WSHSY, CDR2 SAAADI, per germline. This clonotype was observed a handful of times. This sequence was found in a human donor who was either an allogeneic HSCT recipient or a stem cell or donor lymphocyte infusion donor (not recorded which). It is not recorded whose cells these are; they may come from a transplant donor. The material sequenced was blood, either unsorted or a sorted T cell fraction (not recorded which). The rearrangement uses TRBV10-2 and TRBJ2-2; D might be TRBD1 or TRBD2, each matching 5 bases. CDR3 DNA: TGCGCCAGCAGGGGGGTTCTAAACACCGGGGAGCTGTTTTTT. Translation gives CASRGVLNTGELFF.